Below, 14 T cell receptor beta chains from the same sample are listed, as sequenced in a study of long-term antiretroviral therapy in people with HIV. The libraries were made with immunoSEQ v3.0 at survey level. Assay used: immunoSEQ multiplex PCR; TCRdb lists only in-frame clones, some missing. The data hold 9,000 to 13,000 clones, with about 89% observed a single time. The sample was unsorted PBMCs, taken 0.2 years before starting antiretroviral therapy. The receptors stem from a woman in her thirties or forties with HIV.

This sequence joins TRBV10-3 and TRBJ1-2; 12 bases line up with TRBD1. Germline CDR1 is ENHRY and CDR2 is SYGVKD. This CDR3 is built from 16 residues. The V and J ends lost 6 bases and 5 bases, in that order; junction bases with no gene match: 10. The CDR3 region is CAIRPGQGAMGYGYTF. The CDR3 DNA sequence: TGTGCCATCAGGCCGGGACAGGGGGCGATGGGGTATGGCTACACCTTC.

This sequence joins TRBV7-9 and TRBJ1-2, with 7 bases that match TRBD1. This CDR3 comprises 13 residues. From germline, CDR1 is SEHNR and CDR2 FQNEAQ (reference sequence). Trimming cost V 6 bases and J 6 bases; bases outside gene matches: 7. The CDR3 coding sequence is TGTGCCAGCAGGTTACAGGGGATGGATGGCTACACCTTC. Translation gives CASRLQGMDGYTF.

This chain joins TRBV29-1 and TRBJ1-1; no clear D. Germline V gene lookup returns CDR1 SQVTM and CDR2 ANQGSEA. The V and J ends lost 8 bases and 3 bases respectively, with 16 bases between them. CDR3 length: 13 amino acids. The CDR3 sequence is CSFRLFGDTEAFF. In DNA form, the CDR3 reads TGCAGCTTTCGACTCTTTGGGGACACTGAAGCTTTCTTT.

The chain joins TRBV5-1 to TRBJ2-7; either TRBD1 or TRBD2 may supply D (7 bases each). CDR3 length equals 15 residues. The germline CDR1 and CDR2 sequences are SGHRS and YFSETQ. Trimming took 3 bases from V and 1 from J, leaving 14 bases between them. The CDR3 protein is CASSSQGGQSYEQYF. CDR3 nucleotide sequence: TGCGCCAGCAGCTCGCAGGGGGGGCAGTCCTACGAGCAGTACTTC.

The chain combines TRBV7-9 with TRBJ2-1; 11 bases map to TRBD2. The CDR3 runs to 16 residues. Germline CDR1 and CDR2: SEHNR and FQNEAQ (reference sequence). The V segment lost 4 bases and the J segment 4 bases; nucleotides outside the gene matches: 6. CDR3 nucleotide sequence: TGTGCCAGCAGCTCCAAACTAGCGGGGGAATACAATGAGCAGTTCTTC. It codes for CASSSKLAGEYNEQFF.

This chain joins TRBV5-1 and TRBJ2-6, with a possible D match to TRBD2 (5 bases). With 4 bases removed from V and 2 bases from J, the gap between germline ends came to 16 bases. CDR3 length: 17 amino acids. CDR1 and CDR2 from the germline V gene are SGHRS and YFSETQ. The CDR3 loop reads CASSLTGVSPGANVLTF. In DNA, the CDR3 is TGCGCCAGCAGCCTTACCGGGGTCTCTCCTGGGGCCAACGTCCTGACTTTC. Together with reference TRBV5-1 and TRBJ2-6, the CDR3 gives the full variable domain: KAGVTQTPRYLIKTRGQQVTLSCSPISGHRSVSWYQQTPGQGLQFLFEYFSETQRNKGNFPGRFSGRQFSNSRSEMNVSTLELGDSALYLCASSLTGVSPGANVLTFGAGSRLTVL.

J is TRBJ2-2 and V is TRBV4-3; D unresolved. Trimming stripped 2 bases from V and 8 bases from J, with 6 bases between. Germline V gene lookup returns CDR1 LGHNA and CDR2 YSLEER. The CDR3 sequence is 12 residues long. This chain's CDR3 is CASSQFSGELFF. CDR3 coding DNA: TGCGCCAGCAGCCAATTTTCGGGGGAGCTGTTTTTT.

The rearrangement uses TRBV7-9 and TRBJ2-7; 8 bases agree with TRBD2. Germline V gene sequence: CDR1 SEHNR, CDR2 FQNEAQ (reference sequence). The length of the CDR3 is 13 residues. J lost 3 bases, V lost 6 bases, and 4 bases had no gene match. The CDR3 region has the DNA TGTGCCAGCAGATCGAGCGGGGGCTACGAGCAGTACTTC. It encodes CASRSSGGYEQYF.

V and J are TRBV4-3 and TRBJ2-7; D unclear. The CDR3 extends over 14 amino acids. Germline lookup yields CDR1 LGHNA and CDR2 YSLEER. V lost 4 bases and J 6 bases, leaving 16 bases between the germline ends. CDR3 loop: CASSPSWGYGEQYF. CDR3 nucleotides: TGCGCCAGCAGCCCGTCCTGGGGTTATGGCGAGCAGTACTTC.

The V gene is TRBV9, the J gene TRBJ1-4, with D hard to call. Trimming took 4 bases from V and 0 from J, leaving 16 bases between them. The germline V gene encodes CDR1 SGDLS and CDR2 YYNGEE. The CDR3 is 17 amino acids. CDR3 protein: CASSPPYSAATNEKLFF. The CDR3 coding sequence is TGTGCCAGCAGCCCACCCTATTCGGCAGCAACTAATGAAAAACTGTTTTTT.

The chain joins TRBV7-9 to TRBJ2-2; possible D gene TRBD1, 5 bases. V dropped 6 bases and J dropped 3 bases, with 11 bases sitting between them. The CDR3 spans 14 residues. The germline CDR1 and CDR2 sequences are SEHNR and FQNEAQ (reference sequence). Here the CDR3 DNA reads TGTGCCAGCAGTTACGACAGTTACACCGGGGAGCTGTTTTTT. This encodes CASSYDSYTGELFF.

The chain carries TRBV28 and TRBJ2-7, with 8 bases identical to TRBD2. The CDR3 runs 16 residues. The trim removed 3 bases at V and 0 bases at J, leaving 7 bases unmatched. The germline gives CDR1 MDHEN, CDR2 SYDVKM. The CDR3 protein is CASSFLSGGSSYEQYF. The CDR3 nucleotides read TGTGCCAGCAGTTTTCTATCGGGGGGGTCCTCCTACGAGCAGTACTTC.

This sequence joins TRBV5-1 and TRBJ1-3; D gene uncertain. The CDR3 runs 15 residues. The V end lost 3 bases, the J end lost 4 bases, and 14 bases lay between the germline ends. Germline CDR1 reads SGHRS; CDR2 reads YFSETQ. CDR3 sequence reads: CASSSRGVGGNTIYF. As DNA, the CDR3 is TGCGCCAGCAGCTCGCGTGGGGTAGGCGGAAACACCATATATTTT.

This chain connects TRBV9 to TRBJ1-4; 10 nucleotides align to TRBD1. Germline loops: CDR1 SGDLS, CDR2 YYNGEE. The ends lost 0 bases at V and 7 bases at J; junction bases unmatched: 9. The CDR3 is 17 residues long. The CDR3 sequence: CASSVGGQGNFGEKLFF. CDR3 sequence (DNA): TGTGCCAGCAGCGTAGGGGGACAGGGGAATTTCGGTGAAAAACTGTTTTTT. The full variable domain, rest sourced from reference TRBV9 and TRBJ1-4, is DSGVTQTPKHLITATGQRVTLRCSPRSGDLSVYWYQQSLDQGLQFLIQYYNGEERAKGNILERFSAQQFPDLHSELNLSSLELGDSALYFCASSVGGQGNFGEKLFFGSGTQLSVL.